This note documents a single T cell receptor beta chain sequence. Its antigen is undetermined. A single base separates this from a much larger clone, so it may be a read error. This sample is drawn from a study of blood T cells in healthy people across ages. With a J-beta primer mix and a sample-barcoded 5' primer, a second PCR ran 7 to 11 cycles. TCRdb recomputed calls from the 5' RACE reads with MiXCR, one row per CDR3 protein. The sample has 1.5 million to 2 million distinct CDR3 sequences, roughly 52% seen once. Findings of the study overall: Significant beta diversity loss was already apparent by age roughly 43, declining roughly linearly. Not knowing donor CMV status may have confounded expanded clonotype changes.

Donors were healthy Caucasian individuals from Russia aged roughly 6 to 95. Germline CDR1 reads MRHNA; CDR2 reads SNTAGT. J gave up 6 bases and V 4 bases, and 3 bases lay outside the gene matches. The CDR3 extends over 14 amino acids. This chain joins TRBV6-4 and TRBJ2-1, with 10 positions matching TRBD2. The TCR was taken from a middle-aged woman in good health. Sequencing was done on a sample of blood. The CDR3 DNA reads TGTGCCAGCAGTGCTAGCGGGGGTTCCAATGAGCAGTTCTTC. It translates to CASSASGGSNEQFF.